This TCR beta chain is from a study of blood T cell repertoires in COVID-19. V gave up 7 bases and J gave up 4 bases, with 9 bases separating them. There are 12 residues in the CDR3. Germline assignment: CDR1 SGHAT and CDR2 FQNNGV. The method was immunoSEQ multiplex PCR; TCRdb's version includes in-frame clones alone and lacks a portion of them. The sample has roughly 220,000 clones; approximately 78% are singletons. The sample was peripheral blood. The V call is TRBV11-2, the J call TRBJ2-3; tentatively, D is TRBD1 (6 bases). This receptor was taken from a woman older than 75 with COVID-19, enrolled during active disease. The CDR3 DNA follows: TGTGCCAGCAACAGGGATGCAGATACGCAGTATTTT. It yields the protein CASNRDADTQYF.